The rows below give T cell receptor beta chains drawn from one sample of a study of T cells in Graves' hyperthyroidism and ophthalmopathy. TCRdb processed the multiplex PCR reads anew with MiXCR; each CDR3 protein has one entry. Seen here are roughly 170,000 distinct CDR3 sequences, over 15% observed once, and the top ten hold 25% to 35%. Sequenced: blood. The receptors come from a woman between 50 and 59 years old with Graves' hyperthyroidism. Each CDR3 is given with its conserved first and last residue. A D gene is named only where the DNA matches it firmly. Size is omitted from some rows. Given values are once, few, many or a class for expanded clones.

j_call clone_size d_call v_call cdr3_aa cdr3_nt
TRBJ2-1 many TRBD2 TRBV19 CASSITGLAAEQFF TGTGCCAGTAGTATAACGGGACTAGCGGCGGAGCAGTTCTTC
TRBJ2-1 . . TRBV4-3 CASSWMEGEQFF TGCGCCAGCAGCTGGATGGAGGGTGAGCAGTTCTTC
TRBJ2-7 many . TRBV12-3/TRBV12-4 CASSTGTYEQYF TGTGCCAGCAGTACAGGGACCTACGAGCAGTACTTC
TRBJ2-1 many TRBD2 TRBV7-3 CASSHHPSGGHNEQFF TGTGCCAGCAGCCACCATCCTAGCGGGGGCCACAATGAGCAGTTCTTC
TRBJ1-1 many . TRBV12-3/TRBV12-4 CASSGRTVSTEAFF TGTGCCAGCAGTGGCAGGACAGTTAGCACTGAAGCTTTCTTT
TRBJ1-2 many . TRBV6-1 CASSLNLNYGYTF TGTGCCAGCAGCTTAAACCTGAACTATGGCTACACCTTC
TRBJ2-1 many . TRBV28 CASSAWGERAYNEQFF TGTGCCAGCAGTGCTTGGGGGGAGCGGGCCTACAATGAGCAGTTCTTC
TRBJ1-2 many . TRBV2 CASSDNSGNYGYTF TGTGCCAGCAGTGATAATTCGGGTAACTATGGCTACACCTTC
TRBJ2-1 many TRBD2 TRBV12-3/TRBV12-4 CASSFGGGSYNEQFF TGTGCCAGCAGTTTCGGCGGGGGCTCCTACAATGAGCAGTTCTTC
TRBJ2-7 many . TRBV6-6 CASSYAGSPEQYF TGTGCCAGCAGTTACGCTGGGTCCCCCGAGCAGTACTTC
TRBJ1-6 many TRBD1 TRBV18 CASSPGNRGIGSPLHF TGTGCCAGCTCACCAGGGAACAGGGGGATAGGATCACCCCTCCACTTT
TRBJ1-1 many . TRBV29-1 CSVANRVEGEAFF TGCAGCGTTGCCAACAGGGTGGAAGGTGAAGCTTTCTTT
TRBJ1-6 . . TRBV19 CASSISQGSNSPLHF TGTGCCAGTAGTATATCGCAGGGATCAAATTCACCCCTCCACTTT
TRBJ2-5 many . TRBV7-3 CASSLYSQETQYF TGTGCCAGCAGCTTATACAGCCAAGAGACCCAGTACTTC
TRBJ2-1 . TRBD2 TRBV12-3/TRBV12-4 CASSFGGTSGYNEQFF TGTGCCAGCAGTTTTGGCGGGACTAGCGGGTACAATGAGCAGTTCTTC
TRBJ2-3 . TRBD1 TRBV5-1 CASSLLGTGGTDTQYF TGCGCCAGCAGCTTACTTGGGACAGGAGGCACAGATACGCAGTATTTT
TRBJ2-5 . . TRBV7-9 CASSLLTGYQETQYF TGTGCCAGCAGCCTTTTAACGGGGTACCAAGAGACCCAGTACTTC
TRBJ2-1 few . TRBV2 CASSGGLYNEQFF TGTGCCAGCAGTGGAGGACTCTACAATGAGCAGTTCTTC
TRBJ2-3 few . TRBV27 CASSSRTTSAVDTQYF TGTGCCAGCAGTTCCCGGACTACCTCGGCGGTAGATACGCAGTATTTT
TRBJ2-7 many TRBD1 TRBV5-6 CASSLKGTAYEQYF TGTGCCAGCAGCTTGAAGGGGACAGCCTACGAGCAGTACTTC
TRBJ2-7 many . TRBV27 CASSLSIALTYEQYF TGTGCCAGCAGTTTATCGATAGCACTGACCTACGAGCAGTACTTC
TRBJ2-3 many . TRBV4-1 CASSHVSTDTQYF TGCGCCAGCAGCCACGTAAGCACAGATACGCAGTATTTT
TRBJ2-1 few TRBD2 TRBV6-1 CASSGIAGGLYNEQFF TGTGCCAGCAGTGGGATAGCGGGGGGCCTGTACAATGAGCAGTTCTTC
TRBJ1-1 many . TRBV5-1 CASSLVGGETEAFF TGCGCCAGCAGCTTGGTAGGGGGGGAAACTGAAGCTTTCTTT
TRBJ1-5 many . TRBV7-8 CASSLVQGIGQPQHF TGTGCCAGCAGCTTAGTCCAGGGGATCGGGCAGCCCCAGCATTTT
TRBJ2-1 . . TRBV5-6 CASSLLGTPGNEQFF TGTGCCAGCAGCTTGTTAGGGACCCCCGGCAATGAGCAGTTCTTC
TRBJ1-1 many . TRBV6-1 CASSRPGFSGAEAFF TGTGCCAGCAGCCGACCGGGCTTTTCTGGTGCGGAAGCTTTCTTT
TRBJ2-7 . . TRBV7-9 CASSFRGQGSYEQYF TGTGCCAGCAGCTTCCGGGGGCAAGGCTCCTACGAGCAGTACTTC
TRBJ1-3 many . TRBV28 CASRVRHFSGNTIYF TGTGCCAGCAGGGTGAGACACTTCTCTGGAAACACCATATATTTT
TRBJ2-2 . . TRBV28 CASSPLDRNTGELFF TGTGCCAGCAGTCCCCTGGACCGAAACACCGGGGAGCTGTTTTTT
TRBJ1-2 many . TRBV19 CASSIQLSANYGYTF TGTGCCAGTAGTATACAGCTTTCAGCTAACTATGGCTACACCTTC
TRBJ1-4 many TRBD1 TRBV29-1 CSAQGTGDEKLFF TGCAGCGCCCAGGGGACAGGGGATGAAAAACTGTTTTTT
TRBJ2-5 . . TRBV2 CASSIKETQYF TGTGCCTCAAGTATAAAAGAGACCCAGTACTTC
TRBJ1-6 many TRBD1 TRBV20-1 CSASGQGGSPLHF TGCAGTGCTTCCGGACAGGGGGGCTCACCCCTCCACTTT
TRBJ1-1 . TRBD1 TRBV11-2 CASSFQGGGTEAFF TGTGCCAGCAGCTTTCAGGGGGGAGGCACTGAAGCTTTCTTT
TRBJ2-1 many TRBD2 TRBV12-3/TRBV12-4 CASSTHRTSGRNEQFF TGTGCCAGCAGTACCCACAGGACTAGCGGTAGGAATGAGCAGTTCTTC
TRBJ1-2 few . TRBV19 CASSPQTPSYGYTF TGTGCCAGTAGTCCCCAGACACCGTCCTATGGCTACACCTTC
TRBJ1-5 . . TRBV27 CASSSGPGTGQPQHF TGTGCCAGCAGTTCCGGACCCGGGACGGGTCAGCCCCAGCATTTT
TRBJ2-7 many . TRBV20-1 CSARDGQGSHEQYF TGCAGTGCTAGAGATGGGCAGGGGAGCCACGAGCAGTACTTC
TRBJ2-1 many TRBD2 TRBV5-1 CASSFSGGAGEQFF TGCGCCAGCAGCTTTAGCGGGGGGGCTGGAGAGCAGTTCTTC
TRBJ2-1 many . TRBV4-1 CASSSRTPTNEQFF TGCGCCAGCAGCTCCCGGACACCGACGAATGAGCAGTTCTTC
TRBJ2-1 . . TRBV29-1 CSVEASDRSSYNEQFF TGCAGCGTTGAGGCGAGCGACAGGTCCTCCTACAATGAGCAGTTCTTC
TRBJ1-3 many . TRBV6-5 CASSKGHSGNTIYF TGTGCCAGCAGTAAGGGACACTCTGGAAACACCATATATTTT
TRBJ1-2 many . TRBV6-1 CASSTLLGEGSGYGYTF TGTGCCAGCAGCACCCTGCTGGGGGAAGGGTCCGGCTATGGCTACACCTTC
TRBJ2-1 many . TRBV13 CASGMRGNMSYNEQFF TGTGCCAGCGGGATGAGGGGGAACATGTCCTACAATGAGCAGTTCTTC
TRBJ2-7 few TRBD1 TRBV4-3 CASSQEGTGVWYEQYF TGCGCCAGCAGCCAAGAAGGAACAGGGGTGTGGTACGAGCAGTACTTC
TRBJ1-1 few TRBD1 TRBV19 CASSIWGQGNTEAFF TGTGCCAGTAGTATCTGGGGACAGGGGAACACTGAAGCTTTCTTT
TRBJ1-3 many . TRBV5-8 CASSLDSAGNTIYF TGTGCCAGCAGCTTGGATTCTGCCGGAAACACCATATATTTT
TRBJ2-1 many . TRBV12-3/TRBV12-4 CASSPDRSYNEQFF TGTGCCAGCAGTCCTGACAGATCCTACAATGAGCAGTTCTTC
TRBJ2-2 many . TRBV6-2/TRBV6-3 CASSSEEGWTGELFF TGTGCCAGCAGTTCAGAGGAGGGGTGGACCGGGGAGCTGTTTTTT
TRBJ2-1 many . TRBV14 CASSHRLTNEQFF TGTGCCAGCAGCCACAGGTTAACGAATGAGCAGTTCTTC
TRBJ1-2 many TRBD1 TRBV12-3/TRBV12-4 CASSVTGGGGYTF TGTGCCAGCAGTGTGACAGGGGGAGGTGGCTACACCTTC
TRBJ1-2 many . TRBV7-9 CASSLELGSYTF TGTGCCAGCAGCTTAGAATTGGGCAGTTACACCTTC
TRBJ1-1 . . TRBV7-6 CASSWGPSTEAFF TGTGCCAGCAGCTGGGGCCCGAGCACTGAAGCTTTCTTT
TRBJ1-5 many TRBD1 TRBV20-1 CSARARGTGNQPQHF TGCAGTGCTAGAGCTAGGGGGACAGGGAATCAGCCCCAGCATTTT